This TCR beta chain derives from a study of blood T cell repertoires in COVID-19. The V gene lost 8 bases and the J gene lost 2 bases, with 10 bases spanning the gap. CDR3 length equals 12 residues. The assay was immunoSEQ multiplex PCR, and TCRdb's table has in-frame clones only and misses some. This sample has just over 650,000 clones, with 85% to 90% found just once. The rearrangement joins TRBV12-3 or TRBV12-4 to TRBJ2-7; weak D call: TRBD2 (7 bases). The sequencing input was peripheral blood. The TCR comes from a woman in her late teens or twenties with acute or convalescent COVID-19. The CDR3 protein is CASEGGAYEQYF. CDR3 sequence (DNA): TGTGCCAGCGAGGGGGGGGCCTACGAGCAGTACTTC.